What follows is one T cell receptor beta chain and its context. The table came from immunoSEQ multiplex PCR; TCRdb's copy has only in-frame clones and leaves some out. The table records over 250,000 clones, about 87% of them present only once. The data belong to a study of blood T cell repertoires in COVID-19. The CDR3 extends over 15 amino acids. V shed 6 bases and J 6 bases; nucleotides not matched to a gene: 12. Germline CDR1 reads MNHEY; CDR2 reads SMNVEV (reference sequence). The sequence was obtained from a woman in her twenties or thirties who had recovered from COVID-19. The sequenced sample was PBMCs or T cells enriched from blood (not recorded which). J is TRBJ2-7 and V is TRBV27; 9 bases map to TRBD2. CDR3 in amino acids: CASRPLRGGSPEQYF. CDR3 bases: TGTGCCAGCAGACCACTGCGGGGGGGGTCCCCCGAGCAGTACTTC.